The 22 T cell receptor beta chains given below trace back to one sample, sequenced in a study of T cell responses to AZD1222 COVID-19 vaccine (dated by TCRdb to the early 2020s). Read against the paper, the sample's time point label means: about 28 days (+/-7) after the second vaccine dose. Library prep was done by the immunoSEQ multiplex PCR assay. TCRdb's version of the immuneACCESS table is confined to in-frame rearrangements and falls short of the full clone set. An unresolved V gene accounts for under half of the shortfall where checked; the remainder is of unknown origin. The table for this sample lists about 110,000 clones; around 90% of them were counted only once. The ten largest account for roughly 6% of the sample. The sequencing used peripheral blood, collected 28 days after the second AZD1222 dose. The receptors come from an adult who received the AZD1222 COVID-19 vaccine.

V and J are TRBV6-5 and TRBJ2-2; perhaps TRBD2 as D (6 bases). CDR3 length: 15 residues. Per the germline V gene, CDR1 is MNHEY and CDR2 is SVGAGI. Trimming removed 6 bases from V and 5 bases from J, with 16 bases in between. The CDR3 sequence: CASSRGLGGTGELFF. CDR3 DNA: TGTGCCAGCAGCCGTGGACTTGGAGGGACCGGGGAGCTGTTTTTT.

The CDR3 DNA reads as TGTGCCAGCAGCGTAGTAGGGACAGGGGGGCTTATGAACACTGAAGCTTTCTTT. Amino acids: CASSVVGTGGLMNTEAFF. The V and J genes are TRBV9 and TRBJ1-1, with 11 bases aligning to TRBD1. Germline V gives CDR1 SGDLS, CDR2 YYNGEE. The CDR3 totals 18 residues. V was clipped by 0 bases and J by 0 bases; unmatched bases: 7.

This sequence joins TRBV6-5 and TRBJ1-1, with no clear D. Germline V gives CDR1 MNHEY, CDR2 SVGAGI. This CDR3 has 13 residues. Deletions cut 4 bases from V and 6 bases from J, with 12 bases between. The CDR3 DNA is TGTGCCAGCAGTTCAGTTCCGGAGGCTGAAGCTTTCTTT. Amino acid sequence: CASSSVPEAEAFF.

This clone has a single count. The chain is built from TRBV27 and TRBJ2-7, with D possibly being TRBD1 (6 bases). The CDR3 contains 14 residues. With 3 bases removed from V and 0 bases from J, the gap between germline ends came to 9 bases. Germline V gene sequence: CDR1 MNHEY, CDR2 SMNVEV (reference sequence). The CDR3 spells CASSLKGGSYEQYF. The CDR3 nucleotides read TGTGCCAGCAGTTTGAAAGGGGGCTCCTACGAGCAGTACTTC.

The chain couples TRBV5-1 to TRBJ1-6, with D perhaps matching TRBD1 (5 bases). V was shortened by 0 bases and J by 9 bases, with 13 bases between the two germline ends. The CDR3 runs to 15 residues. Germline V gene data show CDR1 as SGHRS and CDR2 as YFSETQ. The CDR3 region has the DNA TGCGCCAGCAGCTTGGAGCTCCTCGACAGTTCACCCCTCCACTTT. It translates to CASSLELLDSSPLHF.

The chain couples TRBV28 to TRBJ1-2; possibly TRBD1 for D (5 bases). There are 12 residues in the CDR3. Germline V gene data show CDR1 as MDHEN and CDR2 as SYDVKM. The V gene lost 10 bases and the J gene lost 7 bases, with 16 bases spanning the gap. The CDR3 DNA sequence: TGTGCCACCGGGGGGGAGAAGATTGGCTACACCTTC. The encoded protein is CATGGEKIGYTF.

J is TRBJ1-2 and V is TRBV6-5, with D perhaps matching TRBD1 (5 bases). This CDR3 comprises 13 residues. The V gene's germline CDR1 is MNHEY and CDR2 SVGAGI. The V gene lost 6 bases and the J gene lost 8 bases, with 16 bases spanning the gap. The CDR3 loop reads CASRGLSSGGYTF. The CDR3 DNA follows: TGTGCCAGCAGGGGACTTTCCTCGGGGGGCTACACCTTC.

CDR3 bases: TGTGCCAGTACCCCGACAGGAATGGAAGATACGCAGTATTTT. Protein product: CASTPTGMEDTQYF. This chain connects TRBV19 to TRBJ2-3; D perhaps matches TRBD1 (6 bases). CDR3 size: 14 residues. Germline V gene lookup returns CDR1 LNHDA and CDR2 SQIVND (reference sequence). V lost 7 bases and J lost 5, with 16 bases in between.

This sequence joins TRBV7-9 and TRBJ1-6; D is ambiguous. Germline-derived CDR1 and CDR2 are SEHNR and FQNEAQ (reference sequence). The CDR3 runs to 15 residues. The ends were cut back, 1 base at V and 10 bases at J, with 14 bases in the middle. CDR3 DNA sequence: TGTGCCAGCAGCTTAGGGGATAGGGTTGGCTCACCCCTCCACTTT. This gives the protein CASSLGDRVGSPLHF.

This clone appeared once. This chain joins TRBV30 and TRBJ2-5, with D tentatively TRBD2 (6 bases). CDR1 GTSNPN and CDR2 SVGIG come from the germline V gene (reference sequence). V was pared by 0 bases and J by 4 bases, with 12 bases between. The CDR3 has 14 amino acids. The CDR3 region has the DNA TGTGCCTGGAGTGTAGGCCGGGGGAGAGAGACCCAGTACTTC. This gives the protein CAWSVGRGRETQYF.

The genes are TRBV4-1 and TRBJ2-1; D remains unclear. The germline CDR1 and CDR2 sequences are MGHRA and YSYEKL. This CDR3 spans 13 amino acids. V was pared by 1 base and J by 7 bases, with 8 bases between. CDR3 DNA: TGCGCCAGCAGCCAAGCTAGTGTAAATGAGCAGTTCTTC. This gives the protein CASSQASVNEQFF.

The V and J genes are TRBV28 and TRBJ2-7; D may be TRBD2 (7 bases). Germline-derived CDR1 and CDR2 are MDHEN and SYDVKM. V shed 3 bases and J shed 7 bases, with 19 bases lying between them. This CDR3 spans 15 amino acids. Here the CDR3 DNA reads TGTGCCAGCAGTTTCACCGCCGGGGGGCCGGGGGAGCAGTACTTC. This translates into CASSFTAGGPGEQYF.

V usage is TRBV9 and J usage is TRBJ1-5, with D unresolved. The CDR3 totals 14 residues. V lost 4 bases and J lost 0, with 8 bases in between. Germline V gene sequence: CDR1 SGDLS, CDR2 YYNGEE. The CDR3 spells CASSRTDSNQPQHF. The CDR3 bases are TGTGCCAGCAGCCGAACAGATAGCAATCAGCCCCAGCATTTT.

The rearrangement uses TRBV6-5 and TRBJ2-2, with 7 bases lining up with TRBD2. The CDR3 sequence is 13 residues long. Germline CDR1 and CDR2: MNHEY and SVGAGI. V was pared by 6 bases and J by 6 bases, with 4 bases of the junction left unmatched. The CDR3 nucleotides are TGTGCCAGCAGCGGAGGACTAGCCGGGGAGCTGTTTTTT. This codes for CASSGGLAGELFF.

This clone was picked up one time. The chain joins TRBV29-1 to TRBJ2-7, with 9 bases aligning to TRBD1. V dropped 3 bases and J dropped 3; count of bases not matched to a gene: 12. The CDR3 consists of 16 residues. From germline, CDR1 is SQVTM and CDR2 ANQGSEA. The DNA for the CDR3 is TGCAGCGTTGACAACGGGACAGGGCCGTTCTTCTACGAGCAGTACTTC. This sequence encodes CSVDNGTGPFFYEQYF.

The chain has TRBV30 and TRBJ2-1, with 12 nucleotides matching TRBD2. Germline V gene sequence: CDR1 GTSNPN, CDR2 SVGIG (reference sequence). CDR3 length: 14 residues. Unmatched junction bases numbered 4, after V lost 2 bases and J lost 8 bases. This CDR3 reads CAWSLAGGGHEQFF. CDR3 DNA: TGTGCCTGGAGTCTAGCGGGAGGGGGACATGAGCAGTTCTTC.

The V gene is TRBV19, the J gene TRBJ1-6; D is unclear. CDR3 length equals 14 residues. The germline CDR1 and CDR2 sequences are LNHDA and SQIVND (reference sequence). Trimming took off 7 bases at V and 8 bases at J, with 15 bases between the two ends. The CDR3 DNA reads as TGTGCCAGTACCCCCACGGGTGGCGATTCACCCCTCCACTTT. Protein product: CASTPTGGDSPLHF.

The J gene is TRBJ2-1, the V gene TRBV19, with 9 positions matching TRBD2. The V gene end was trimmed by 5 bases and the J gene end by 3 bases; junction bases not matched to a gene: 8. Germline loops: CDR1 LNHDA, CDR2 SQIVND (reference sequence). The CDR3 contains 16 residues. The CDR3 DNA reads TGTGCCAGTAGTCCCCTAGCGGGACCCCTCTACAATGAGCAGTTCTTC. Amino acid sequence: CASSPLAGPLYNEQFF.

This chain uses TRBV6-5 with TRBJ2-5; 9 bases are shared with TRBD1. This CDR3 is 14 amino acids long. The V and J ends lost 7 bases and 5 bases, in that order; junction bases with no gene match: 8. CDR1 and CDR2 from the germline V gene are MNHEY and SVGAGI. In nucleotides, the CDR3 is TGTGCCAGCACCGAGGGGACAGGGTTCGAGACCCAGTACTTC. Its protein product is CASTEGTGFETQYF.

This sequence joins TRBV13 and TRBJ2-2; D is perhaps TRBD1 (6 bases). CDR1 is PRHDT, CDR2 FYEKMQ, per germline (reference sequence). CDR3 length: 14 residues. V was cut by 3 bases and J by 5 bases, with 10 bases left in between. This CDR3 reads CASSFKQGTGELFF. CDR3 in DNA: TGTGCCAGCAGCTTCAAACAGGGAACCGGGGAGCTGTTTTTT. The full variable domain, its missing parts supplied by reference TRBV13 and TRBJ2-2, is AAGVIQSPRHLIKEKRETATLKCYPIPRHDTVYWYQQGPGQDPQFLISFYEKMQSDKGSIPDRFSAQQFSDYHSELNMSSLELGDSALYFCASSFKQGTGELFFGEGSRLTVL.

This chain uses TRBV18 with TRBJ1-1; TRBD1 agrees at 10 bases. Germline V CDR1 and CDR2: KGHSH, LQKENI. The V gene end was trimmed by 1 base and the J gene end by 3 bases; junction bases not matched to a gene: 2. The CDR3 covers 15 residues. CDR3 sequence reads: CASSPLDRGDTEAFF. Here the CDR3 DNA reads TGTGCCAGCTCACCACTGGACAGGGGGGACACTGAAGCTTTCTTT.

This sequence joins TRBV5-1 and TRBJ1-1; D uncertain. The CDR3 runs to 14 residues. Deletions cut 0 bases from V and 1 base from J, with 7 bases between. Germline V gene sequence: CDR1 SGHRS, CDR2 YFSETQ. The CDR3 region is CASSLESGNTEAFF. DNA for the CDR3: TGCGCCAGCAGCTTGGAATCCGGGAACACTGAAGCTTTCTTT.